This T cell receptor (beta chain) appears in the sequencing data of a study of CD8 T cells in Susac syndrome. Study-level results: The Susac syndrome CD4+ T cell repertoires displayed no clonal expansion.

Trimming took 3 bases from V and 7 from J, leaving 12 bases between them. The V gene's germline CDR1 is MRHNA and CDR2 SNTAGT. The CDR3 loop spans 14 amino acids. With respect to this clonotype: Antigen unknown.

Sequencing of TCR beta was performed on blood CD8+ and CD4+ T cells. Negative isolation yielded CD4+ and CD8+ T cells, and FACS enriched TEMRA cells. RNA, at about 0.45 to 1 ug, was reverse transcribed with random hexamers. TCRdb re-derived calls from the immunoSEQ multiplex PCR reads in MiXCR, one entry per CDR3 protein. The sample lists some 110,000 distinct CDR3 sequences, approximately 96% occurring once. This clonotype originated in a human donor with Susac syndrome. The chain employs TRBV6-4 and TRBJ2-2; D may be TRBD2 (6 bases). Sequencing was performed on CD4+ T cells from PBMCs. CDR3 DNA sequence: TGTGCCAGCAGTGAAACGGGCGGGATCGGGGAGCTGTTTTTT. Translating it yields CASSETGGIGELFF.